This TCR beta chain is from a study of blood T cell repertoires in COVID-19. Generated by immunoSEQ multiplex PCR, the TCRdb table keeps only in-frame clones and is missing some. The data contain some 300,000 clones, approximately 86% of them singletons. The ends lost 3 bases at V and 4 bases at J; junction bases unmatched: 8. The CDR3 sequence is 16 residues long. The germline V gene has CDR1 SGHKS and CDR2 YYEKEE (reference sequence). The genes are TRBV5-5 and TRBJ2-2; 8 bases align to TRBD1. The sequencing sample was made of peripheral blood. This TCR was sampled from a woman aged 70-85 years with COVID-19, enrolled during active disease. CDR3 in DNA: TGTGCCAGCAGCTCCCACTTGACAGGGGCCACCGGGGAGCTGTTTTTT. As protein: CASSSHLTGATGELFF.